Detailed here is one T cell receptor beta chain. Its target is unknown. These data come from a study of T cell therapy after organ transplantation. A CMV peptide pool restimulated the therapy product for less than 5 hours before IFN-gamma secretion capture. Sequencing was performed with immunoSEQ multiplex PCR; in TCRdb, only in-frame clones are kept and a portion is missing. The table records roughly 150 clones, roughly 49% of them present only once. Sequencing was carried out using cultured CD8+ T cells. This clonotype was obtained from a human patient who had received a solid organ transplant and had CMV disease. Some T cells may be the graft donor's.

The DNA for the CDR3 is TGTGCCAGCAGCTTACTAGCGGGAGTCGATGAGCAGTACTTC. It encodes CASSLLAGVDEQYF. V usage is TRBV6-6 and J usage is TRBJ2-7, with TRBD2 matching over 11 bases. The CDR3 consists of 14 residues. Germline V gives CDR1 MNHNY, CDR2 SVGAGI (reference sequence). Losses at the gene ends were 6 bases for V and 7 bases for J; bases not matched to a gene: 8.